This TCR beta chain stems from a study of shared clonotypes between healthy human individuals. TCRdb keeps only in-frame clones here, not all; method: immunoSEQ multiplex PCR. The table includes under 600,000 clones, about 96% detected once. Trimming shortened V by 2 bases and J by 7 bases, and 6 bases separated the two germline ends. CDR1 and CDR2 from the germline V gene are SGHAT and FQNNGV. The CDR3 spans 12 residues. The TCR comes from a woman in her thirties in good health. The sequenced material came from naive CD4+ T cells sorted from blood. Described subset: CD45RA+ positively selected. V usage is TRBV11-2 and J usage is TRBJ1-5; no clear D gene. CDR3 residues: CASSLLGQPQHF. In DNA, the CDR3 is TGTGCCAGCAGCTTACTGGGACAGCCCCAGCATTTT.